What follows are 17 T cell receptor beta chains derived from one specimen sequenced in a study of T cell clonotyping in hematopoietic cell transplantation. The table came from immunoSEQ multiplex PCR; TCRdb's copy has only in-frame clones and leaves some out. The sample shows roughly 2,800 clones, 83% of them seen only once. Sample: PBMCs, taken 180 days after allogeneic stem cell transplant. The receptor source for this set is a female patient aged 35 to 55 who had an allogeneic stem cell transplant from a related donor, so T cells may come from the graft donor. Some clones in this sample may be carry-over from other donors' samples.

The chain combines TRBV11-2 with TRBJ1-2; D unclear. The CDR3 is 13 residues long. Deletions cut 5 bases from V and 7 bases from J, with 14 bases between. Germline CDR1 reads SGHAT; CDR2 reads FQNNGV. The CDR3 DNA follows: TGTGCCAGCAGCCGAGAAGGGAGTGGTGGCTACACCTTC. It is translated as CASSREGSGGYTF.

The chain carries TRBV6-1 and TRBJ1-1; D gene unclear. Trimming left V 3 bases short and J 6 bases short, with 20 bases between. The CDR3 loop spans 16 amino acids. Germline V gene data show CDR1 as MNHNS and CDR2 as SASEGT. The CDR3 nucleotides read TGTGCCAGCAGTGACGGATACCGCCTAGGGTTCGCTGAAGCTTTCTTT. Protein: CASSDGYRLGFAEAFF.

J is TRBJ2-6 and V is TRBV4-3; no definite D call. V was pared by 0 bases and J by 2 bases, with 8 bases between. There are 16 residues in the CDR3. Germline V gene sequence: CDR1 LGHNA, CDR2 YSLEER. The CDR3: CASSQDPPAGANVLTF. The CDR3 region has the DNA TGCGCCAGCAGCCAAGATCCGCCAGCTGGGGCCAACGTCCTGACTTTC.

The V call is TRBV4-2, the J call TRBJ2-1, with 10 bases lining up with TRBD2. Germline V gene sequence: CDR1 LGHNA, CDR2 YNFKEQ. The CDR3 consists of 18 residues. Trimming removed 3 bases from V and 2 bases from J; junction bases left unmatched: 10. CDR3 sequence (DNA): TGTGCCAGCAGCCATGGGCTAGCGGGAGCTCTTACCTACAATGAGCAGTTCTTC. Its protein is CASSHGLAGALTYNEQFF.

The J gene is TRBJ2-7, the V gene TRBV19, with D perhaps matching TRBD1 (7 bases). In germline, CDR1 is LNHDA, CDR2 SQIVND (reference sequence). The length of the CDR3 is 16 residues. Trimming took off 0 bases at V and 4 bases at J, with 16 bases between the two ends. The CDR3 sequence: CASSIDLSTGRYEQYF. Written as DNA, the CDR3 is TGTGCCAGTAGTATAGATCTGTCGACAGGGAGGTACGAGCAGTACTTC.

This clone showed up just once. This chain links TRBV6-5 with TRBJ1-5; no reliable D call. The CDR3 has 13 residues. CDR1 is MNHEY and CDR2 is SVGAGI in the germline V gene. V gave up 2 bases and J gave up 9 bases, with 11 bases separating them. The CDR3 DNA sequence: TGTGCCAGCAGTTACCGGGAAGGGCTGCCCCAGCATTTT. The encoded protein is CASSYREGLPQHF.

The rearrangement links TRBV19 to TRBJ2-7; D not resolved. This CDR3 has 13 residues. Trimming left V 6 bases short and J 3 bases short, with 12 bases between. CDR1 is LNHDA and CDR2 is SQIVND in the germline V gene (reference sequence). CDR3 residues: CASSPTDLYEQYF. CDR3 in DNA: TGTGCCAGTAGCCCGACCGATCTCTACGAGCAGTACTTC.

The DNA for the CDR3 is TGTGCCACCCTGGGGAATAGCGGGAGAGGTACGCAGTATTTT. Its protein is CATLGNSGRGTQYF. V and J are TRBV25-1 and TRBJ2-3; 9 bases fit TRBD2. Germline CDR1 is MGHDK and CDR2 is SYGVNS. Trimming cost V 10 bases and J 8 bases; bases outside gene matches: 13. The length of the CDR3 is 14 residues.

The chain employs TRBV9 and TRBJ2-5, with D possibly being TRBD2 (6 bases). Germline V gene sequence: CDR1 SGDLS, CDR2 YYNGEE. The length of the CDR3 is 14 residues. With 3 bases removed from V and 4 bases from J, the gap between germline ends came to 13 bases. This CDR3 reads CASSDGGMGETQYF. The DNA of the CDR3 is TGTGCCAGCAGCGATGGCGGGATGGGAGAGACCCAGTACTTC.

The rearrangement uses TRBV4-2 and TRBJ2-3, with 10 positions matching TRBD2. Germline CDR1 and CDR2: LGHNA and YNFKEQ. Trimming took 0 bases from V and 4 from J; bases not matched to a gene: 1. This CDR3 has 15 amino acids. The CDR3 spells CASSQEAGGPDTQYF. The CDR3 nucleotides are TGTGCCAGCAGCCAAGAAGCGGGAGGGCCAGATACGCAGTATTTT.

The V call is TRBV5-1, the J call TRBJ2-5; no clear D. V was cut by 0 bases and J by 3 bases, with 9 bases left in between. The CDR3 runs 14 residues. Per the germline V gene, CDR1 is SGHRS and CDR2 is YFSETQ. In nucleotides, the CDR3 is TGCGCCAGCAGCTTGGGGTCTGGGAAAGAGACCCAGTACTTC. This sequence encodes CASSLGSGKETQYF.

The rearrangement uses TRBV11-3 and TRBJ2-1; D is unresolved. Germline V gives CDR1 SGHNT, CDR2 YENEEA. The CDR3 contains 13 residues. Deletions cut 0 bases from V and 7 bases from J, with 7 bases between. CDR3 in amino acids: CASSLDLRNEQFF. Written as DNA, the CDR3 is TGTGCCAGCAGCTTAGATCTCCGGAATGAGCAGTTCTTC.

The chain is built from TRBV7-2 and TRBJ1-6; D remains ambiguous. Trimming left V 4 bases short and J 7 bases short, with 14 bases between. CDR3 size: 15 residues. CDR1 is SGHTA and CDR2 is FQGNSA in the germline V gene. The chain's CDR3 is CASSSRSTGNSPLHF. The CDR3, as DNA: TGTGCCAGCAGCTCCCGCTCTACCGGGAATTCACCCCTCCACTTT.

CDR3 residues: CASSSGRRLVYEQYF. In nucleotides, the CDR3 is TGTGCCAGCAGTTCGGGACGCCGTTTGGTATACGAGCAGTACTTC. V is TRBV21-1 and J is TRBJ2-7. TRBV21-1 is shown as a pseudogene. CDR3 length: 15 residues.

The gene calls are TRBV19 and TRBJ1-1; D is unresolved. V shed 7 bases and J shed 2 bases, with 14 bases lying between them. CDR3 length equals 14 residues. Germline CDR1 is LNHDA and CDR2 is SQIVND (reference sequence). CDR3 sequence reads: CASNHFTDNTEAFF. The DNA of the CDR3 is TGTGCCAGTAATCACTTCACCGATAACACTGAAGCTTTCTTT.

CDR3 sequence: CASSWNTEAFF. The CDR3 DNA follows: TGTGCCAGCAGCTGGAACACTGAAGCTTTCTTT. The chain uses TRBV5-6 and TRBJ1-1; no definite D call. The V gene lost 3 bases and the J gene lost 1 base, with 1 base spanning the gap. Looked up from germline, CDR1 is SGHDT and CDR2 is YYEEEE. This CDR3 has 11 residues.

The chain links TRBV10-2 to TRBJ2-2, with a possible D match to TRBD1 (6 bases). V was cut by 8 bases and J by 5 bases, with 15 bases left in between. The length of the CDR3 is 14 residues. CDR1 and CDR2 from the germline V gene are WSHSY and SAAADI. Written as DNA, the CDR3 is TGCGCCAGCTATCCAGGACAGTCGACCGGGGAGCTGTTTTTT. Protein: CASYPGQSTGELFF.